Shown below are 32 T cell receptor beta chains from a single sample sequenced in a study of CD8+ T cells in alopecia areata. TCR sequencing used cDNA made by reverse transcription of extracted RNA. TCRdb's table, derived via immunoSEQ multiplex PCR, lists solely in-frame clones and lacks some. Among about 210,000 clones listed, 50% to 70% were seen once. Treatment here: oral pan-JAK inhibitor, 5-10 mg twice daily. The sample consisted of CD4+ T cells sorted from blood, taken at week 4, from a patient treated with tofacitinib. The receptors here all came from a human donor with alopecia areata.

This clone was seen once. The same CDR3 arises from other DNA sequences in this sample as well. The CDR3 DNA sequence: TGTGCCTGGAGTGTAAGAGGAAATGAGCAGTTCTTC. Translated: CAWSVRGNEQFF. The rearrangement joins TRBV30 to TRBJ2-1; D remains ambiguous. The CDR3 loop spans 12 amino acids. The germline gives CDR1 GTSNPN, CDR2 SVGIG (reference sequence). V lost 0 bases to trimming and J lost 7 bases, with 7 bases between them.

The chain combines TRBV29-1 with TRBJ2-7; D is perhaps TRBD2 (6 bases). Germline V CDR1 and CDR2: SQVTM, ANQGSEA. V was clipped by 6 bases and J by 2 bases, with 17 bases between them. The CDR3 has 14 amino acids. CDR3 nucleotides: TGCAGCGTATTAACGGGGACTGGTACCTACGAGCAGTACTTC. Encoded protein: CSVLTGTGTYEQYF.

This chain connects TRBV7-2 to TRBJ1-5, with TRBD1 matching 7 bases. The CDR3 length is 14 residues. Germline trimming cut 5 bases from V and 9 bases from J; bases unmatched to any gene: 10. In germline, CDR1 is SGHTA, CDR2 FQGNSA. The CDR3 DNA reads TGTGCCAGCAGCCAAAGGGGGCAGGGTAGGCCCCAGCATTTT. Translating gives CASSQRGQGRPQHF.

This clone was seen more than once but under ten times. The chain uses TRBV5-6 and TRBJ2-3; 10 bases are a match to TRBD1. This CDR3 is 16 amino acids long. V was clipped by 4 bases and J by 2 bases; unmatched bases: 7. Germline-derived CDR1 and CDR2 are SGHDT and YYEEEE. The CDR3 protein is CASSLTGTGDTDTQYF. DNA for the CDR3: TGTGCCAGCAGCCTTACCGGGACAGGGGACACAGATACGCAGTATTTT.

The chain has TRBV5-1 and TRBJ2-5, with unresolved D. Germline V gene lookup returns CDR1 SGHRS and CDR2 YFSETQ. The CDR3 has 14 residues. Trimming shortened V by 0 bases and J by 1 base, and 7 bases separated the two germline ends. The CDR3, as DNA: TGCGCCAGCAGCTTGGAGTACCTCCAAGAGACCCAGTACTTC. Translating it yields CASSLEYLQETQYF.

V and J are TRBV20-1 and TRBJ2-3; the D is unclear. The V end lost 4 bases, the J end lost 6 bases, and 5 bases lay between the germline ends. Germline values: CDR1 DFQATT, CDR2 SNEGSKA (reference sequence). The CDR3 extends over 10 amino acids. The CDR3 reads CSAIRDTQYF. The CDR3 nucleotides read TGCAGTGCTATCAGGGATACGCAGTATTTT.

CDR3 coding DNA: TGTGCCAGTGGTCTTGGCGGACCGACCTCCTACGAGCAGTACTTC. It codes for CASGLGGPTSYEQYF. The chain combines TRBV19 with TRBJ2-7, with D unresolved. V lost 8 bases and J lost 0, with 17 bases in between. The CDR3 consists of 15 residues. Germline CDR1 LNHDA, CDR2 SQIVND (reference sequence).

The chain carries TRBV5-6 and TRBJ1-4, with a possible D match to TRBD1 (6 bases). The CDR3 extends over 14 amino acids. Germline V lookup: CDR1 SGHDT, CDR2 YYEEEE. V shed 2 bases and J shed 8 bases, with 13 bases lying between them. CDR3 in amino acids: CASSFWGLKEKLFF. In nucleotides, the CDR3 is TGTGCCAGCAGCTTCTGGGGGCTTAAGGAAAAACTGTTTTTT.

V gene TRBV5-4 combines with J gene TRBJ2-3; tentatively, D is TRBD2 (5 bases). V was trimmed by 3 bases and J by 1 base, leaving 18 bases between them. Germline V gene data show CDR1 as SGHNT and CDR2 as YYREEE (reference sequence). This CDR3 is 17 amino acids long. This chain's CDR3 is CASSSPLLYSGTDTQYF. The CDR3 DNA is TGTGCCAGCAGCTCTCCGCTACTTTATAGCGGCACAGATACGCAGTATTTT.

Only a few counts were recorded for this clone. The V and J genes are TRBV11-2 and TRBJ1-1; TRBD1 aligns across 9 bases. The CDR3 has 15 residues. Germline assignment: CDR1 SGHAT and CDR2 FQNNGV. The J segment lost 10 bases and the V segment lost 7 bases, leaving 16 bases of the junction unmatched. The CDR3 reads CASTLLGEVTGGAFF. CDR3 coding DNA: TGTGCCAGCACCTTGCTAGGCGAAGTGACAGGGGGAGCTTTCTTT.

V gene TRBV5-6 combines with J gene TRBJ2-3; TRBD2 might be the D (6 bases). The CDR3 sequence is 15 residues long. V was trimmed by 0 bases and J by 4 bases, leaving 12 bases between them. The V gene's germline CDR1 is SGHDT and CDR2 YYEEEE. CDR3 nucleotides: TGTGCCAGCAGCTTGGGACTAGATCAACCAGATACGCAGTATTTT. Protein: CASSLGLDQPDTQYF.

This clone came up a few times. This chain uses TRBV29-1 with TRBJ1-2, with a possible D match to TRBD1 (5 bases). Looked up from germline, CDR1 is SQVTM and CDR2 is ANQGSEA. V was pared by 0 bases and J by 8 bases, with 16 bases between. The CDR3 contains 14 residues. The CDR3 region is CSVEDRIVGGGYTF. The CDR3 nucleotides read TGCAGCGTTGAAGATCGTATTGTGGGGGGAGGCTACACCTTC.

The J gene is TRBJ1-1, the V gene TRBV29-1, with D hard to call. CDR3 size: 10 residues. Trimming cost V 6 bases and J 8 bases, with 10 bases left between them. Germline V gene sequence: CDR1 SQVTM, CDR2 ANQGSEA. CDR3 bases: TGCAGCGTCTCGAGATACGAAGCTTTCTTT. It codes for CSVSRYEAFF.

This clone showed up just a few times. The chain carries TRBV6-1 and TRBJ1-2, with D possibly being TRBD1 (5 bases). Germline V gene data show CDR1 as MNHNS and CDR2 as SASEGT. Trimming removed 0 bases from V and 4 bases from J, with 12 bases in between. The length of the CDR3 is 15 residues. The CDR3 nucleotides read TGTGCCAGCAGTGAAGCGCGGAGACAGACCTATGGCTACACCTTC. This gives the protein CASSEARRQTYGYTF.

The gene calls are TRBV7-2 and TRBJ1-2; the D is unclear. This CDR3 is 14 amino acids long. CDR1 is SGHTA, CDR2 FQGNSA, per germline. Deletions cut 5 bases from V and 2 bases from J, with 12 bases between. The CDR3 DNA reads TGTGCCAGCAGCCAATACTCGACGAACTATGGCTACACCTTC. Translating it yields CASSQYSTNYGYTF.

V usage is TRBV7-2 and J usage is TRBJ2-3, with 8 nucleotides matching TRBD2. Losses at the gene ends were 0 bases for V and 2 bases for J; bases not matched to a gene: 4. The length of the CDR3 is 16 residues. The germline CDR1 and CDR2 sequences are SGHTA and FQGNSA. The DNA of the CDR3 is TGTGCCAGCAGCTTAGCCAGCGGGGGCGACACAGATACGCAGTATTTT. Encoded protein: CASSLASGGDTDTQYF.

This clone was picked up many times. DNA of the CDR3: TGTGCCAGCAGCTCCAGTTTAACCCTCCACTTT. Amino acids: CASSSSLTLHF. The V and J genes are TRBV7-2 and TRBJ1-6; D unresolved. Germline V gene data show CDR1 as SGHTA and CDR2 as FQGNSA. V was clipped by 4 bases and J by 14 bases, with 9 bases between them. The CDR3 consists of 11 residues. Combining the CDR3 with reference TRBV7-2 and TRBJ1-6 gives the whole variable domain GAGVSQSPSNKVTEKGKDVELRCDPISGHTALYWYRQSLGQGLEFLIYFQGNSAPDKSGLPSDRFSAERTGGSVSTLTIQRTQQEDSAVYLCASSSSLTLHFGNGTRLTVT.

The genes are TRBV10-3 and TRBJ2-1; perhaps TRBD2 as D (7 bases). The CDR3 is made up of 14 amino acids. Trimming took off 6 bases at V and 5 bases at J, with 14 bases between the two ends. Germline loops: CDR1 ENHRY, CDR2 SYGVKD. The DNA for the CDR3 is TGTGCCATCAGAGAAGGGGGGGCGGACAATGAGCAGTTCTTC. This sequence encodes CAIREGGADNEQFF.

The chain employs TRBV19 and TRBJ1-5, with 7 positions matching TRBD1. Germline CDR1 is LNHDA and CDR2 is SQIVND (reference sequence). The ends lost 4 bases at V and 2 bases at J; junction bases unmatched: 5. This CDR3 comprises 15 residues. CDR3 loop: CASSTYGTGNQPQHF. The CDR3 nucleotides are TGTGCCAGTAGTACCTACGGGACAGGCAATCAGCCCCAGCATTTT.

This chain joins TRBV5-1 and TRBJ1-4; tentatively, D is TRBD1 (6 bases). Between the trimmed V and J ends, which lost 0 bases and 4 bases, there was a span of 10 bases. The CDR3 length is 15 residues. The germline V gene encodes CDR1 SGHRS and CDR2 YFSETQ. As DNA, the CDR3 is TGCGCCAGCAGCTTGGAGGACAGAAGTAATGAAAAACTGTTTTTT. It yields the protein CASSLEDRSNEKLFF.

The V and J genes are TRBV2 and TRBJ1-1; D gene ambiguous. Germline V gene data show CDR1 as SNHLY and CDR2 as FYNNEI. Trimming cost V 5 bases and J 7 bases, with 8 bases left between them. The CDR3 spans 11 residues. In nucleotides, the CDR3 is TGTGCCAGCAGTTACTACCGTGAAGCTTTCTTT. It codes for CASSYYREAFF.

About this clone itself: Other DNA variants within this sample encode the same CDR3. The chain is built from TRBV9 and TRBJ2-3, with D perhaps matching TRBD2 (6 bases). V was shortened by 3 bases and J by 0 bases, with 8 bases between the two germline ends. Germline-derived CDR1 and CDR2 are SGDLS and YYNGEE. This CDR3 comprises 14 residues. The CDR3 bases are TGTGCCAGCAGCGCCGGGACTAGCACAGATACGCAGTATTTT. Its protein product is CASSAGTSTDTQYF.

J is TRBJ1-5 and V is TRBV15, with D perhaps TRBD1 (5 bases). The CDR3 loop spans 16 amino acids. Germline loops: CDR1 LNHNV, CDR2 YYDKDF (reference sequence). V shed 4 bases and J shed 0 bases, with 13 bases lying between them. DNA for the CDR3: TGTGCCACCAGCACAGGGCCGCAGTATAGCAATCAGCCCCAGCATTTT. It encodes CATSTGPQYSNQPQHF. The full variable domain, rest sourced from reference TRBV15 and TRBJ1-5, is DAMVIQNPRYQVTQFGKPVTLSCSQTLNHNVMYWYQQKSSQAPKLLFHYYDKDFNNEADTPDNFQSRRPNTSFCFLDIRSPGLGDTAMYLCATSTGPQYSNQPQHFGDGTRLSIL.

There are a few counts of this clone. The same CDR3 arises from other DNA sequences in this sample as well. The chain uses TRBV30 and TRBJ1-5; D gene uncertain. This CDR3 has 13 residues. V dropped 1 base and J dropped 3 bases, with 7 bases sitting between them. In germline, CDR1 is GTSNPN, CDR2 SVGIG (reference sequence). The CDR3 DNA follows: TGTGCCTGGAGTGGACAAGCCAATCAGCCCCAGCATTTT. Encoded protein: CAWSGQANQPQHF.

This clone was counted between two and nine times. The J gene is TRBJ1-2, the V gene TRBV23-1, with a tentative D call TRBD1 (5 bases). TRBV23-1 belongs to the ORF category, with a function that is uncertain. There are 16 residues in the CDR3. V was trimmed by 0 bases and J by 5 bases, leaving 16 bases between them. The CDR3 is CASSQSETVMDYGYTF. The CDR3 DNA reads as TGCGCCAGCAGTCAATCCGAGACAGTAATGGATTATGGCTACACCTTC.

The CDR3 protein is CASSLRRGGGNEQFF. CDR3 nucleotides: TGCGCCAGCAGCTTGCGGCGCGGGGGAGGCAATGAGCAGTTCTTC. The genes are TRBV5-1 and TRBJ2-1; TRBD2 agrees at 7 bases. This CDR3 spans 15 amino acids. Germline V gene lookup returns CDR1 SGHRS and CDR2 YFSETQ. Trimming took 1 base from V and 6 from J; bases not matched to a gene: 7.

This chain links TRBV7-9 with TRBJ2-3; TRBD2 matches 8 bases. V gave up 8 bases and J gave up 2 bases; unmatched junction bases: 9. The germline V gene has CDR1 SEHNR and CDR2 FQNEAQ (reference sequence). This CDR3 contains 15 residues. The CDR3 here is CASGTVAGPTDTQYF. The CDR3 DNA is TGTGCCAGCGGGACTGTAGCGGGGCCCACAGATACGCAGTATTTT.

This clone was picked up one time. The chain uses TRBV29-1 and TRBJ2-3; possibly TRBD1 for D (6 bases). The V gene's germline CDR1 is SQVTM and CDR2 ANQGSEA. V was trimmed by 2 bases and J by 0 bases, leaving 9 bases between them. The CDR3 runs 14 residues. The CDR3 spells CSVERGFSTDTQYF. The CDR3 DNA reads TGCAGCGTTGAAAGGGGGTTTAGCACAGATACGCAGTATTTT.

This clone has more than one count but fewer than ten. The CDR3 DNA reads as TGCGCCAGCGCGCAGGGCGGGGATTCCGCCTACAATGAGCAGTTCTTC. Translating gives CASAQGGDSAYNEQFF. This sequence joins TRBV5-1 and TRBJ2-1; D may be TRBD2 (6 bases). V was shortened by 7 bases and J by 2 bases, with 19 bases between the two germline ends. This CDR3 comprises 16 residues. The germline CDR1 and CDR2 sequences are SGHRS and YFSETQ.

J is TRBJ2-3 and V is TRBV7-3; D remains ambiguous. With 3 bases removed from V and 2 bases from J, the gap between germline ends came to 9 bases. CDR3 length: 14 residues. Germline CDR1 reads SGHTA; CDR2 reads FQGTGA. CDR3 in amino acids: CASSLGSYTDTQYF. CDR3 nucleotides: TGTGCCAGCAGCTTGGGCTCGTACACAGATACGCAGTATTTT. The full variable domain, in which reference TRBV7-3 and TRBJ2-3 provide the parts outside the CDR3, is GAGVSQTPSNKVTEKGKYVELRCDPISGHTALYWYRQSLGQGPEFLIYFQGTGAADDSGLPNDRFFAVRPEGSVSTLKIQRTERGDSAVYLCASSLGSYTDTQYFGPGTRLTVL.

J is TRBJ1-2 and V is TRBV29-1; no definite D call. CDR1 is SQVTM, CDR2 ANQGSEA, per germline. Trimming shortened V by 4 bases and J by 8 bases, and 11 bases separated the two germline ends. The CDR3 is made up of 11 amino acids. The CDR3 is CSVVLGIGYTF. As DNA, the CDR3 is TGCAGCGTTGTTCTGGGAATCGGCTACACCTTC. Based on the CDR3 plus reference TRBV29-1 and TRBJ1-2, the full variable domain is SAVISQKPSRDICQRGTSLTIQCQVDSQVTMMFWYRQQPGQSLTLIATANQGSEATYESGFVIDKFPISRPNLTFSTLTVSNMSPEDSSIYLCSVVLGIGYTFGSGTRLTVV.

The CDR3 reads CASSLEQAVPYGYTF. CDR3 nucleotides: TGTGCCAGCAGCTTAGAACAGGCGGTTCCCTATGGCTACACCTTC. This chain uses TRBV7-2 with TRBJ1-2; TRBD1 might be the D (5 bases). In germline, CDR1 is SGHTA, CDR2 FQGNSA. The CDR3 extends over 15 amino acids. V was shortened by 1 base and J by 4 bases, with 13 bases between the two germline ends.